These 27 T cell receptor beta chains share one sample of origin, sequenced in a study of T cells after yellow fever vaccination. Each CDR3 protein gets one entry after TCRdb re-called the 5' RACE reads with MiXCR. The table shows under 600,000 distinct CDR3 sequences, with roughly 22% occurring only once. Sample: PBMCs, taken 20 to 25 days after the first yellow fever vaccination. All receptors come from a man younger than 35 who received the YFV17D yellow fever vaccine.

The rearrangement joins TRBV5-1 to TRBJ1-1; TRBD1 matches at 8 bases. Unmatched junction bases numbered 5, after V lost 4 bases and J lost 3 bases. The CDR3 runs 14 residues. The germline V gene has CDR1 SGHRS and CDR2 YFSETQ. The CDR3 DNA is TGCGCCAGCAGCCGACAGGGGAGGGACACTGAAGCTTTCTTT. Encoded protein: CASSRQGRDTEAFF.

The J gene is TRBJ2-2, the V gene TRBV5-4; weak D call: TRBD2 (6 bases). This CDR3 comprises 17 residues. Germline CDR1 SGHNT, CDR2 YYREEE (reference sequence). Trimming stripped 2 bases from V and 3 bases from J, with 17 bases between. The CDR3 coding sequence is TGTGCCAGCAGCTTAGGCGGGCGGGGTACTTACACCGGGGAGCTGTTTTTT. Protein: CASSLGGRGTYTGELFF.

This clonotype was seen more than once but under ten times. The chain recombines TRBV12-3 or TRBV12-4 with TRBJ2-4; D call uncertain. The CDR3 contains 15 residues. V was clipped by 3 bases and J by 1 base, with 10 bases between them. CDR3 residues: CASSFAHSAKNIQYF. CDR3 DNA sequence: TGTGCCAGCAGTTTTGCCCATTCGGCCAAAAACATTCAGTACTTC.

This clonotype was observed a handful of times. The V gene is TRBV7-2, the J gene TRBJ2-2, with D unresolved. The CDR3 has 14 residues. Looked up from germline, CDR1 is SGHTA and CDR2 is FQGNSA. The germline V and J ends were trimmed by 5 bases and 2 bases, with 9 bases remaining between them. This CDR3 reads CASSRWGNTGELFF. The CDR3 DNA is TGTGCCAGCAGCCGGTGGGGTAACACCGGGGAGCTGTTTTTT.

The CDR3 nucleotides read TGCAGTGCTAGCGGGGAAAAAATTAAAGATGGCTACACCTTC. It is translated as CSASGEKIKDGYTF. The chain has TRBV20-1 and TRBJ1-2, with no clear D. V lost 3 bases and J 6 bases, leaving 17 bases between the germline ends. The CDR3 spans 14 residues. In germline, CDR1 is DFQATT, CDR2 SNEGSKA (reference sequence).

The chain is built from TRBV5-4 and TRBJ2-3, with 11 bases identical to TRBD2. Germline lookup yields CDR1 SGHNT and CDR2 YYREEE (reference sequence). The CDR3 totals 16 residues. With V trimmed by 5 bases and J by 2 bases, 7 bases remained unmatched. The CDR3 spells CASRRGLADHTDTQYF. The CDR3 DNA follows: TGTGCCAGCAGGAGGGGACTAGCGGACCACACAGATACGCAGTATTTT.

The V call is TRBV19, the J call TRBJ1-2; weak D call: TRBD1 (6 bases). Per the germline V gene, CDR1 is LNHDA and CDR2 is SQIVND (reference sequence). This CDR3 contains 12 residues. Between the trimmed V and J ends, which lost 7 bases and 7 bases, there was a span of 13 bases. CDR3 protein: CASKNRERGYTF. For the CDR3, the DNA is TGTGCCAGTAAGAACAGGGAGCGTGGCTACACCTTC.

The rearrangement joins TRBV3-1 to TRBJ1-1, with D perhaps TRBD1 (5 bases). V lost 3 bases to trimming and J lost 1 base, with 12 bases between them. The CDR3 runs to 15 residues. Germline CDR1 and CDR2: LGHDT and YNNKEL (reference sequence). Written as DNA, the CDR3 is TGTGCCAGCAGCCACCCCGGACATGGGAACACTGAAGCTTTCTTT. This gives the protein CASSHPGHGNTEAFF.

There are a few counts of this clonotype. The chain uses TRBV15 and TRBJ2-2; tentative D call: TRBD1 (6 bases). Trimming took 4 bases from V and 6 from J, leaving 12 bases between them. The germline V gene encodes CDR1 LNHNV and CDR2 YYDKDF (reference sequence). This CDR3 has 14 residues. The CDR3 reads CATSITQGSGELFF. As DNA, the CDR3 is TGTGCCACCAGCATTACGCAGGGGTCCGGGGAGCTGTTTTTT.

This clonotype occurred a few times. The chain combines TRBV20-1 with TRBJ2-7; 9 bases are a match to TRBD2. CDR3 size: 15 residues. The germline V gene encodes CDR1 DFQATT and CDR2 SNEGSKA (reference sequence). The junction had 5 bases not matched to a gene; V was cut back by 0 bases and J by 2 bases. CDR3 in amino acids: CSARDRSGGPYEQYF. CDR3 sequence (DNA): TGCAGTGCTAGAGATCGGAGCGGGGGGCCCTACGAGCAGTACTTC.

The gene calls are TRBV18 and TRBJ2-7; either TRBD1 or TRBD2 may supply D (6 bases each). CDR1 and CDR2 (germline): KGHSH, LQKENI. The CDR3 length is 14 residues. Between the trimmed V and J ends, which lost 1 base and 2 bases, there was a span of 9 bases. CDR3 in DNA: TGTGCCAGCTCACCACGGGGGGCACCCTACGAGCAGTACGTC. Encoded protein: CASSPRGAPYEQYV.

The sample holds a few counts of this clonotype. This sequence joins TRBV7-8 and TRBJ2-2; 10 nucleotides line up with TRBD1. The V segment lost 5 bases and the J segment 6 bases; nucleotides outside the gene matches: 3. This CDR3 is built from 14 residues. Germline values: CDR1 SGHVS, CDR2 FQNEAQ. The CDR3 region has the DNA TGTGCCAGCAGCCTTGGGACAGGGGCCGGGGAGCTGTTTTTT. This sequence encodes CASSLGTGAGELFF.

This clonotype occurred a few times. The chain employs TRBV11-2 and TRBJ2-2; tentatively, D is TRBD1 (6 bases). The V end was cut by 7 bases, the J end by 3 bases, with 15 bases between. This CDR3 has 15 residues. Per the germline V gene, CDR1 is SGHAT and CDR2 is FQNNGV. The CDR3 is CASTQRTAYTGELFF. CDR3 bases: TGTGCCAGCACCCAGCGGACAGCCTACACCGGGGAGCTGTTTTTT.

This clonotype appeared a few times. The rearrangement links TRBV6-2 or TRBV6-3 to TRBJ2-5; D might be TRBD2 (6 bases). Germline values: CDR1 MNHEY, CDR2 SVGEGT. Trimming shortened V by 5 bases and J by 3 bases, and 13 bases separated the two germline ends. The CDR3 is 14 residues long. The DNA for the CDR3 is TGTGCCAGCAGTGTGACTAGAGATAAAGAGACCCAGTACTTC. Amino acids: CASSVTRDKETQYF.

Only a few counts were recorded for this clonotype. The CDR3 reads CASSLGGSGVSNEQFF. CDR3 nucleotide sequence: TGCGCCAGCAGCTTGGGGGGATCAGGGGTAAGCAATGAGCAGTTCTTC. The rearrangement joins TRBV5-1 to TRBJ2-1; D might be TRBD1 (6 bases). Trimming cost V 0 bases and J 6 bases, with 16 bases left between them. CDR1 and CDR2 (germline): SGHRS, YFSETQ. The CDR3 consists of 16 residues. Combining the CDR3 with reference TRBV5-1 and TRBJ2-1 gives the whole variable domain KAGVTQTPRYLIKTRGQQVTLSCSPISGHRSVSWYQQTPGQGLQFLFEYFSETQRNKGNFPGRFSGRQFSNSRSEMNVSTLELGDSALYLCASSLGGSGVSNEQFFGPGTRLTVL.

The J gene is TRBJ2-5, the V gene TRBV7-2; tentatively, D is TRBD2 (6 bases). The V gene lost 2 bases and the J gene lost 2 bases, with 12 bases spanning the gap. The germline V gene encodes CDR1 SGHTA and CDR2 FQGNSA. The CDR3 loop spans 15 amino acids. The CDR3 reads CASSLYGTPQETQYF. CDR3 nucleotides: TGTGCCAGCAGCTTATACGGGACTCCACAAGAGACCCAGTACTTC.

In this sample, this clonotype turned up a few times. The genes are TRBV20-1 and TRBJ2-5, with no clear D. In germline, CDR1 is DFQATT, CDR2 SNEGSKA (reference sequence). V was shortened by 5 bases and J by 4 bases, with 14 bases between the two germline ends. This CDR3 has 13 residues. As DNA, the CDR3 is TGCAGTGCTGTTAAGGTCGTGGGAGAGACCCAGTACTTC. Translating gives CSAVKVVGETQYF.

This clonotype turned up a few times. The CDR3 nucleotides read TGTGCCAGCAGCCAACCCCCGAACTCCTACAATGAGCAGTTCTTC. Translated, it gives CASSQPPNSYNEQFF. V and J are TRBV7-2 and TRBJ2-1; D not resolved. With 5 bases removed from V and 0 bases from J, the gap between germline ends came to 11 bases. Germline CDR1 and CDR2: SGHTA and FQGNSA. CDR3 length equals 15 residues.

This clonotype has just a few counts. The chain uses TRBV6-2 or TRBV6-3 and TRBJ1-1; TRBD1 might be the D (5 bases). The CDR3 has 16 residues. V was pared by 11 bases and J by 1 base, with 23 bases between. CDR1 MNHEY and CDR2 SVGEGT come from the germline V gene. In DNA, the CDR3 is TGTGCCGCAAGGGGATGGGAGGGCAGGGAGAACACTGAAGCTTTCTTT. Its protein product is CAARGWEGRENTEAFF.

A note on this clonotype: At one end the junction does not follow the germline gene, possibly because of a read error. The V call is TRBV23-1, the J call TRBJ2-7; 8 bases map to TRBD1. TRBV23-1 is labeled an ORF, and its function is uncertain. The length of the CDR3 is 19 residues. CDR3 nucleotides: TGCGCCAGCAGACAATCCCCCCTTCGGACAGGGCAATTGTACTACGAGCAGTACTTC. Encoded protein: CASRQSPLRTGQLYYEQYF.

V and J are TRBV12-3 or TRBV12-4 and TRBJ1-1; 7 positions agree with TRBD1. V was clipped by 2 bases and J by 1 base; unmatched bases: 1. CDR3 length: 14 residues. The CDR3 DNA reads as TGTGCCAGCAGTTTATACAGGGGGAACACTGAAGCTTTCTTT. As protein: CASSLYRGNTEAFF.

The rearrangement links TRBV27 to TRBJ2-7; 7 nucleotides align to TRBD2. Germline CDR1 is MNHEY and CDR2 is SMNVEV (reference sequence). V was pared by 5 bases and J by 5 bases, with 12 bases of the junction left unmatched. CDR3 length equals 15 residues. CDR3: CASSPRPGTNHEQYF. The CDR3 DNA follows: TGTGCCAGCAGTCCCCGTCCGGGGACTAACCACGAGCAGTACTTC.

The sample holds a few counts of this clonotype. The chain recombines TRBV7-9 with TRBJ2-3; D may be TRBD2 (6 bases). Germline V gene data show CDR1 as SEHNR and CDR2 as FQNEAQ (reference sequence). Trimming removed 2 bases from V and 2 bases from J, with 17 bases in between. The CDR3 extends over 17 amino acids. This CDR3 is CASSLSVSGTDTDTQYF. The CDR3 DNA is TGTGCCAGCAGCTTAAGTGTTTCCGGGACTGACACAGATACGCAGTATTTT.

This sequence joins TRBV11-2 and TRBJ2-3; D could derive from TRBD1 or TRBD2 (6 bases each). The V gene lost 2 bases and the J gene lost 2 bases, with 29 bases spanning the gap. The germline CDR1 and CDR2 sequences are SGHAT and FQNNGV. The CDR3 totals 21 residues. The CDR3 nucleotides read TGTGCCAGCAGCTTATATATCTCTGGCTTTGGCGGAGGGGGTCACACAGATACGCAGTATTTT. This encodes CASSLYISGFGGGGHTDTQYF. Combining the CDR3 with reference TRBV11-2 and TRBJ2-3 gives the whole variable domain EAGVAQSPRYKIIEKRQSVAFWCNPISGHATLYWYQQILGQGPKLLIQFQNNGVVDDSQLPKDRFSAERLKGVDSTLKIQPAKLEDSAVYLCASSLYISGFGGGGHTDTQYFGPGTRLTVL.

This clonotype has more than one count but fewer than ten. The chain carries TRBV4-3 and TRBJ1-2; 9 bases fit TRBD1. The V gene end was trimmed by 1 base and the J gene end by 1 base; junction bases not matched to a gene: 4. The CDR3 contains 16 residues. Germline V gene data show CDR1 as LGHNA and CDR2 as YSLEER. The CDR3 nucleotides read TGCGCCAGCAGCCAAGCGTGGGACAGGGTTAACTATGGCTACACCTTC. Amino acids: CASSQAWDRVNYGYTF.

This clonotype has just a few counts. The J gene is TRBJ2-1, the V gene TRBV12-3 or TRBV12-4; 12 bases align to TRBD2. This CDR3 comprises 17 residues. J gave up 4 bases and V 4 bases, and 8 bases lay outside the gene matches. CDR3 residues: CASSSGTSGSKYNEQFF. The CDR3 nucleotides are TGTGCCAGCAGTTCCGGGACTAGCGGGTCAAAGTACAATGAGCAGTTCTTC.

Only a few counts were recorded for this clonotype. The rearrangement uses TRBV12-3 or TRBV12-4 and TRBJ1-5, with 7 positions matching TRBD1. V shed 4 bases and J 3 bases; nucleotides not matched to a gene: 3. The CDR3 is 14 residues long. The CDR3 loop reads CASSSGQLNQPQHF. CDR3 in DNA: TGTGCCAGCAGTTCGGGACAGCTCAATCAGCCCCAGCATTTT.